This TCR beta chain was sequenced in a study of regulatory T cells in long-lasting Graves disease. General study findings and limits: More public clonotypes were shared by persistent patients (fewer than 3,000) than by new patients (approximately 1,000). The TCR repertoire of persistent Graves' patients was less diverse than that of newly diagnosed ones. The sample size was small, and this may have reduced accuracy.

The V and J ends lost 0 bases and 7 bases respectively, with 13 bases between them. The CDR3 runs 15 residues. CDR1 SGHRS and CDR2 YFSETQ come from the germline V gene. There are many counts of this clonotype. Its target is not known. Researchers made TCR beta libraries by using iRepertoire HTBI primers and running Arm-PCR on CDR3 regions. TCRdb re-called the multiplex PCR reads with MiXCR, one entry per CDR3 protein. The data contain 530,000 or so distinct CDR3 sequences, approximately 12% of them seen just once; the ten biggest clones take up roughly a tenth. Time point of the sample: newly diagnosed GD, antithyroid drugs for less than 3 months. From PBMCs, RNA was extracted and then used to make the TCR library. These sequences were also reported in another study, on T cells in Graves' hyperthyroidism and ophthalmopathy. According to that study: The HTBI primer set drove a first-round RT-PCR of the TCR CDR3.

The chain employs TRBV5-1 and TRBJ2-2, with D possibly matching TRBD1 (5 bases). This clonotype originated in a man between 25 and 39 years old with Graves disease. The material sequenced was peripheral blood mononuclear cells (PBMCs), taken at new diagnosis, from a patient treated with antithyroid drugs. Here the CDR3 DNA reads TGCGCCAGCAGCTTGGACGTGGGGCAAGGCGGGGAGCTGTTTTTT. Its protein is CASSLDVGQGGELFF.